The 9 T cell receptor beta chains presented below share a single source sample, sequenced in a study of blood T cell repertoires in COVID-19 (dated by TCRdb to the early 2020s). The library was prepared using the immunoSEQ multiplex PCR assay. Entries here come from immuneACCESS through TCRdb and include only in-frame sequences with V and J called. Some clones fail to appear in such tables; in the studies checked, an unresolved V gene covers under half of the shortfall, and the cause of the remainder is unknown. Present in this sample are 250,000 or so clones, 70% to 85% of which were seen just once. Jointly, the top ten make up 1.5% to 2% of the sample. Sequenced material: peripheral blood. These receptors were collected from a woman of 80 years or more with acute or convalescent COVID-19.

The rearrangement uses TRBV15 and TRBJ1-5; possible D gene TRBD1, 5 bases. V lost 1 base, J lost 2 bases, and 9 bases lay in between. This CDR3 is 15 amino acids long. Germline lookup yields CDR1 LNHNV and CDR2 YYDKDF (reference sequence). CDR3 loop: CATSRGGGGNQPQHF. The CDR3 region has the DNA TGTGCCACCAGCAGAGGCGGGGGAGGCAATCAGCCCCAGCATTTT.

The chain has TRBV7-8 and TRBJ1-2; D unresolved. Between the trimmed V and J ends, which lost 3 bases and 7 bases, there was a span of 9 bases. The CDR3 contains 12 residues. Germline loops: CDR1 SGHVS, CDR2 FQNEAQ. CDR3 sequence: CASSFNRLGYTF. In DNA form, the CDR3 reads TGTGCCAGCAGCTTTAACCGACTTGGCTACACCTTC.

V usage is TRBV19 and J usage is TRBJ2-1; maybe TRBD2 (5 bases). The germline V gene has CDR1 LNHDA and CDR2 SQIVND (reference sequence). V was cut by 1 base and J by 12 bases, with 7 bases left in between. There are 11 residues in the CDR3. CDR3 residues: CASSIVGRQFF. For the CDR3, the DNA is TGTGCCAGTAGTATAGTAGGGAGGCAGTTCTTC. The whole variable domain, filled in from reference TRBV19 and TRBJ2-1, reads DGGITQSPKYLFRKEGQNVTLSCEQNLNHDAMYWYRQDPGQGLRLIYYSQIVNDFQKGDIAEGYSVSREKKESFPLTVTSAQKNPTAFYLCASSIVGRQFFGPGTRLTVL.

The CDR3 sequence: CASSRTGDRNYEQYF. CDR3 bases: TGTGCCAGCAGTCGCACGGGGGACAGGAACTACGAGCAGTACTTC. The J gene is TRBJ2-7, the V gene TRBV6-5; 8 bases fit TRBD1. The CDR3 is 15 amino acids. V shed 5 bases and J 3 bases; nucleotides not matched to a gene: 9. Per germline, CDR1 MNHEY and CDR2 SVGAGI.

This clone was seen a single time. V is TRBV5-1 and J is TRBJ1-1; D is ambiguous. V was shortened by 2 bases and J by 6 bases, with 11 bases between the two germline ends. This CDR3 has 13 amino acids. The germline V gene encodes CDR1 SGHRS and CDR2 YFSETQ. The CDR3 DNA reads TGCGCCAGCAGCTTCCCCGCGGGGTCTGAAGCTTTCTTT. It yields the protein CASSFPAGSEAFF.

V is TRBV11-2 and J is TRBJ2-1; TRBD2 might be the D (6 bases). The CDR3 extends over 15 amino acids. Trimming shortened V by 0 bases and J by 2 bases, and 8 bases separated the two germline ends. The germline V gene has CDR1 SGHAT and CDR2 FQNNGV. The CDR3 sequence: CASSLDGGTYNEQFF. In nucleotides, the CDR3 is TGTGCCAGCAGCTTAGACGGAGGGACCTACAATGAGCAGTTCTTC.

The V and J genes are TRBV6-2 or TRBV6-3 and TRBJ2-4; 7 bases match TRBD1. This CDR3 is 16 amino acids long. The V and J ends lost 6 bases and 6 bases, in that order; junction bases with no gene match: 14. Germline V gives CDR1 MNHEY, CDR2 SVGEGT. CDR3 region: CASSAYLEGARNIQYF. As DNA, the CDR3 is TGTGCCAGCAGCGCATACCTCGAGGGGGCACGAAACATTCAGTACTTC.

This clone came up a few times. Within the sample, other DNA sequences also encode this same CDR3. The chain links TRBV5-1 to TRBJ2-5, with unresolved D. The ends were cut back, 0 bases at V and 4 bases at J, with 10 bases in the middle. Germline loops: CDR1 SGHRS, CDR2 YFSETQ. The CDR3 contains 14 residues. The CDR3 nucleotides are TGCGCCAGCAGCTTGGATCGGGTCGGAGAGACCCAGTACTTC. As protein: CASSLDRVGETQYF.

V usage is TRBV6-5 and J usage is TRBJ2-5, with a weak D call TRBD2 (6 bases). Trimming shortened V by 5 bases and J by 4 bases, and 17 bases separated the two germline ends. This CDR3 contains 15 residues. Germline CDR1 reads MNHEY; CDR2 reads SVGAGI. The chain's CDR3 is CASSNPPKGGETQYF. CDR3 DNA: TGTGCCAGCAGTAACCCCCCTAAGGGAGGAGAGACCCAGTACTTC.